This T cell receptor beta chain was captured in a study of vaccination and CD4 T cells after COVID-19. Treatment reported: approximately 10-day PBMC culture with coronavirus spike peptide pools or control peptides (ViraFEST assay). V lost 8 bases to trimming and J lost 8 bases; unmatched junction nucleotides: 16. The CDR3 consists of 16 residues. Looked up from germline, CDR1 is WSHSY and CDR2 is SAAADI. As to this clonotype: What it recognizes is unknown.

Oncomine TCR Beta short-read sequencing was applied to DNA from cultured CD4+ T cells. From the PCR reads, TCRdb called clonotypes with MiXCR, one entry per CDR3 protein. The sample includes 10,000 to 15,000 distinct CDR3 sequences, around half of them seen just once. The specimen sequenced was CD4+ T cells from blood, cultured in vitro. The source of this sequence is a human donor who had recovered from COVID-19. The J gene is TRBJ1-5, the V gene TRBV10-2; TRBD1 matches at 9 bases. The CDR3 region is CASGELTGGTSEPQHF. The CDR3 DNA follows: TGCGCCAGCGGAGAATTAACAGGGGGCACCTCCGAGCCCCAGCATTTT.